This T cell receptor (beta chain) was sequenced in a study of vaccination and CD4 T cells after COVID-19. The Oncomine TCR Beta short-read assay sequenced DNA from cultured CD4+ T cells. One entry per CDR3 protein results from TCRdb running MiXCR on the PCR reads. This sample carries fewer than 20,000 distinct CDR3 sequences, approximately 53% of them seen once, and the ten largest clones take 7.2%. Comments on this clonotype: Its antigen remains unidentified.

V dropped 3 bases and J dropped 0 bases, with 11 bases sitting between them. CDR1 is KGHSH and CDR2 is LQKENI in the germline V gene. The CDR3 loop spans 15 amino acids. Treatment meaning: 10-day PBMC culture with coronavirus spike peptide pools or control peptides (ViraFEST assay). A negative selection step was used to isolate CD4+ T cells once culture had run for less than 13 days. The rearrangement links TRBV18 to TRBJ1-1, with a weak D call TRBD1 (6 bases). The origin of this receptor is a human donor who had recovered from COVID-19. The input for sequencing was CD4+ T cells from blood, cultured in vitro, taken before SARS-CoV-2 vaccination. CDR3 nucleotides: TGTGCCAGCTCACCTAACAGGGTTCTGAACACTGAAGCTTTCTTT. It yields the protein CASSPNRVLNTEAFF.